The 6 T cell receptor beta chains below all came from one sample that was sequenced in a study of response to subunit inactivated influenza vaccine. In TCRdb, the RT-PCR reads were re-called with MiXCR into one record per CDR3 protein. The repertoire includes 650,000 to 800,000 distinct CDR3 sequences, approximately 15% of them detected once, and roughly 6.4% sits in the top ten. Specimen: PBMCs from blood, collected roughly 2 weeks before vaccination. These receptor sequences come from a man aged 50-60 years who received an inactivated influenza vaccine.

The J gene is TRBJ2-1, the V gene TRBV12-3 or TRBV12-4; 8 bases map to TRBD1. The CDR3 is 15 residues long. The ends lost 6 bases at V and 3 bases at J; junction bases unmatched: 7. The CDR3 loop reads CASRNGQGNYNEQFF. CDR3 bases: TGTGCCAGCAGAAATGGACAGGGCAACTACAATGAGCAGTTCTTC.

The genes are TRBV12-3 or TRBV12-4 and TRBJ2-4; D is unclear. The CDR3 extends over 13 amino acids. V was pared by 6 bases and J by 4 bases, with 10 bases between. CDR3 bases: TGTGCCAGCAGCTTGGCACAGAAAAACATTCAGTACTTC. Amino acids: CASSLAQKNIQYF.

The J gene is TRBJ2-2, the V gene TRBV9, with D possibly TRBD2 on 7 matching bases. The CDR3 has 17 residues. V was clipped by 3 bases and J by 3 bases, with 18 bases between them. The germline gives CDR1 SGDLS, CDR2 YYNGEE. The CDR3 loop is CASSGEGGFVDTGELFF. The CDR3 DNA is TGTGCCAGCAGCGGGGAGGGGGGCTTTGTGGACACCGGGGAGCTGTTTTTT.

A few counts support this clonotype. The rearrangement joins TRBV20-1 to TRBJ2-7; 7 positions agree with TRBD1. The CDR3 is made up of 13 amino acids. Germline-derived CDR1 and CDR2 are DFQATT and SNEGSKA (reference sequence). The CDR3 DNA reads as TGCCGTCTTCAGGGGGTGAGCTCCTACGAGCAGTACTTC. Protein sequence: CRLQGVSSYEQYF.

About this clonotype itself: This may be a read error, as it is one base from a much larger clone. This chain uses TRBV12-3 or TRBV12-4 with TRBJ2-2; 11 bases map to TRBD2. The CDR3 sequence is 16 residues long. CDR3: CASSWPLAGETEELFF. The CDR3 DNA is TGTGCCAGCAGTTGGCCACTAGCGGGAGAGACCGAGGAGCTGTTTTTT.

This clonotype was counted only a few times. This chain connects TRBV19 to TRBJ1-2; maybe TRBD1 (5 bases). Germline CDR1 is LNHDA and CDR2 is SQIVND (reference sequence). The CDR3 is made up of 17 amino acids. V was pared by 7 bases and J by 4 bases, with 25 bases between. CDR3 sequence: CASTQQRGGSDSYGYTF. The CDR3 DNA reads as TGTGCCAGTACCCAACAAAGGGGAGGATCCGATTCCTATGGCTACACCTTC. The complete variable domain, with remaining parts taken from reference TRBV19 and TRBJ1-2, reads DGGITQSPKYLFRKEGQNVTLSCEQNLNHDAMYWYRQDPGQGLRLIYYSQIVNDFQKGDIAEGYSVSREKKESFPLTVTSAQKNPTAFYLCASTQQRGGSDSYGYTFGSGTRLTVV.